This T cell receptor beta chain emerged from a study of blood T cells in healthy people across ages. This clonotype was observed a few times. The use of a sample-barcoded 5' primer and a J-beta primer mix characterized a second PCR of about 6 to 12 cycles. Each cDNA molecule was tagged by a template-switch adaptor that had 12 random nucleotides. TCRdb re-called the 5' RACE reads with MiXCR, one entry per CDR3 protein. The sample holds over 500,000 distinct CDR3 sequences, about 25% seen once. Healthy Caucasians from Russia aged about 6 to 90 served as donors. In germline, CDR1 is SEHNR, CDR2 FQNEAQ (reference sequence). There are 16 residues in the CDR3. J lost 5 bases, V lost 6 bases, and 11 bases had no gene match. This same sample was also taken into another study, of T cells of mothers and their children. Per that study: Persistent microchimeric T cell clones were sought, and none were detected.

The rearrangement links TRBV7-9 to TRBJ2-1, with 9 bases lining up with TRBD2. Sequenced input: blood. This clonotype was sampled from a boy aged 2 to 10 in good health. The CDR3 region is CASSRPPGLAHNEQFF. For the CDR3, the DNA is TGTGCCAGCAGTCGACCACCGGGACTAGCTCACAATGAGCAGTTCTTC.